This T cell receptor (beta chain) was captured in a study of T cell responses to AZD1222 COVID-19 vaccine. A word on this clone: The target antigen is unknown.

Measured with immunoSEQ multiplex PCR; TCRdb has only the in-frame clones, and not every one. The table shows 80,000 to 85,000 clones, with approximately 90% occurring only once. Overall study findings and caveats: Increased Spike-specific TCR breadth and depth were observed after two AZD1222 doses.

The sequenced sample was peripheral blood, obtained 28 days after the second AZD1222 dose. This receptor was obtained from an adult who received the AZD1222 COVID-19 vaccine.

This CDR3 is CASSRTGANQPQHF. In nucleotides, the CDR3 is TGTGCCAGCAGTCGGACAGGGGCCAATCAGCCCCAGCATTTT. The rearrangement links TRBV27 to TRBJ1-5; 9 nucleotides match TRBD1. V was pared by 5 bases and J by 3 bases, with 2 bases of the junction left unmatched. The length of the CDR3 is 14 residues. Germline values: CDR1 MNHEY, CDR2 SMNVEV (reference sequence).